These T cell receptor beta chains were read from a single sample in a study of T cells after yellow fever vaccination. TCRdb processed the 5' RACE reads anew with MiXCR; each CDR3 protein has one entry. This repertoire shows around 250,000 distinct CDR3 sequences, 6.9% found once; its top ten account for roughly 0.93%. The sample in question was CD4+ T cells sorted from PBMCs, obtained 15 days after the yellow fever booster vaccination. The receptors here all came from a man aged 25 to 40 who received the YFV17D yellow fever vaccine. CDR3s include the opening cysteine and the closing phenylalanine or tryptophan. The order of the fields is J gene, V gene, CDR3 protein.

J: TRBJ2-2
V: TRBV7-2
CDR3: CASSGVTNTGELFF

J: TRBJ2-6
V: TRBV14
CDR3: CASTQGRLRSGANVLTF

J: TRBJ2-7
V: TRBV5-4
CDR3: CASRLSTGSENEQYF

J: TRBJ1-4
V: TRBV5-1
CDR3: CASSLVQGSNEKLFF

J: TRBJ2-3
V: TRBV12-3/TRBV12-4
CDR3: CASRGRGTTDTQYF

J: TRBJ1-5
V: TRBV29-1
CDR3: CSVEDHIRDSFGNQPQHF

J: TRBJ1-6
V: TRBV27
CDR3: CASSLYRASPLHF

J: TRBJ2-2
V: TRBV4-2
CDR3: CASSQDRGKNTGELFF

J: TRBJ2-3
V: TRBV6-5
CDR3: CASSYSGLAGNTQYF

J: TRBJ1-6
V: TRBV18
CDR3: CASSTTGANSPLHF

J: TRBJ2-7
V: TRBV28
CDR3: CASHRGPKTYEQYF

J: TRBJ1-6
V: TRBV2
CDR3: CASMERGQGNSPLHF

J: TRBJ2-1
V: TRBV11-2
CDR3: CASSSSGRVANEQFF

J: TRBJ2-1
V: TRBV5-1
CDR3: CASSIGNEQFF

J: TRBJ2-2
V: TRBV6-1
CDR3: CASSTSVSWTGELFF

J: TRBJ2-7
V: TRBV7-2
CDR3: CASSGPATVLYEQYF

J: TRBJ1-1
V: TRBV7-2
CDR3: CASSPGGTREAFF

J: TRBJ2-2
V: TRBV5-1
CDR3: CASSLAGGTGELFF

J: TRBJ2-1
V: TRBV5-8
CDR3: CASSGIAGDYEQFF

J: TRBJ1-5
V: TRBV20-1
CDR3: CNPPGTDNQPQHF

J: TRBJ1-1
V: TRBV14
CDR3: CASSSKGDTEAFF

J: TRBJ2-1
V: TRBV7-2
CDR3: CASSLSGSEGEQFF

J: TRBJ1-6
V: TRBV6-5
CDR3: CASAVEGSSPLHF

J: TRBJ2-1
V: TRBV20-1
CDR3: CSARAQREQFF

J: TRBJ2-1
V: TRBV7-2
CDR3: CASSSRGGSGSGNEQFF

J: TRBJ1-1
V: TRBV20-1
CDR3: CSARHTGRFDTEAFF

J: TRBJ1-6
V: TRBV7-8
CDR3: CASSSDRARNSPLHF

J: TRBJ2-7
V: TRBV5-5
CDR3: CASSLDSGDTYEQYF

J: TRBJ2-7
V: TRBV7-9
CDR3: CASSNGQGGVQYF

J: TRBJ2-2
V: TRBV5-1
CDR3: CASSLWTPGQGALAGELFF

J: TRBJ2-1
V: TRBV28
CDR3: CASSLWEGTSGSIDNEQFF

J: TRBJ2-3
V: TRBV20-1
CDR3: CSASPLSGGRTDTQYF